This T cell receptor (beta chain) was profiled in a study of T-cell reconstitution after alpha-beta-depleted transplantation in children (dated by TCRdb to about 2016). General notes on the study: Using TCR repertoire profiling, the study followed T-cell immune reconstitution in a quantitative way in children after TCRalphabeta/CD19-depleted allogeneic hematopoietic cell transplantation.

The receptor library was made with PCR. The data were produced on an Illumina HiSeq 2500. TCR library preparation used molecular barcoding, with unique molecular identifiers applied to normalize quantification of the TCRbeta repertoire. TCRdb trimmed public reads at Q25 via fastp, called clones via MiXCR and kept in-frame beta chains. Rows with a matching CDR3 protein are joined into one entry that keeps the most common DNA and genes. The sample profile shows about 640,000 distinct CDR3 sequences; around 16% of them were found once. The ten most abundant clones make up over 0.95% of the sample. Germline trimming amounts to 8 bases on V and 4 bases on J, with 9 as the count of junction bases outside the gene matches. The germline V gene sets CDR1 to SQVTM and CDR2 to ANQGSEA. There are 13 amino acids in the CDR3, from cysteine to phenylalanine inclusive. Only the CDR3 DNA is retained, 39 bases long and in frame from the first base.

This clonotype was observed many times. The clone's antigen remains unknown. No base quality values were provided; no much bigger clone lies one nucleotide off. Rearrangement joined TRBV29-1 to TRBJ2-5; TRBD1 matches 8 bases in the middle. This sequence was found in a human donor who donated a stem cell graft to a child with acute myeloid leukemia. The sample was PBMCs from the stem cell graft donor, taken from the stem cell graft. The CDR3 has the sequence CSLGTGRGETQYF. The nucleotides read TGCAGCCTGGGGACAGGAAGAGGAGAGACCCAGTACTTC.